The 11 T cell receptor beta chains below come from one sample, sequenced in a study of cytomegalovirus exposure and HLA in healthy donors. PCR was performed using 60 Vbeta and 13 Jbeta primers. Method: immunoSEQ multiplex PCR; TCRdb's copy keeps in-frame clones and lacks some. Of 70,000 to 95,000 clones in the sample, around 81% were seen once. The specimen sequenced was PBMCs. All receptors come from a woman aged 30 to 39 in good health and CMV-seronegative.

This chain connects TRBV5-6 to TRBJ2-3, with D possibly being TRBD2 (6 bases). The CDR3 sequence is 15 residues long. The germline V gene encodes CDR1 SGHDT and CDR2 YYEEEE. The ends were cut back, 5 bases at V and 6 bases at J, with 19 bases in the middle. The CDR3 sequence: CASSPAGGTRDTQYF. The DNA for the CDR3 is TGTGCCAGCAGTCCCGCTGGCGGGACCCGCGATACGCAGTATTTT.

CDR3 DNA sequence: TGCGCCAGCCAACTTGGGGGGTTGATCGCGGGTGAGCAGTTCTTC. This encodes CASQLGGLIAGEQFF. The chain employs TRBV5-1 and TRBJ2-1; a possible D gene is TRBD2 (6 bases). The CDR3 runs 15 residues. Per the germline V gene, CDR1 is SGHRS and CDR2 is YFSETQ. V was shortened by 7 bases and J by 9 bases, with 23 bases between the two germline ends.

This chain joins TRBV4-2 and TRBJ2-5, with D perhaps matching TRBD2 (5 bases). Germline values: CDR1 LGHNA, CDR2 YNFKEQ. The ends were cut back, 4 bases at V and 2 bases at J, with 11 bases in the middle. The CDR3 totals 14 residues. The CDR3 reads CASSRLGSQETQYF. The DNA for the CDR3 is TGTGCCAGCAGCCGGTTAGGGAGTCAAGAGACCCAGTACTTC.

This chain uses TRBV7-2 with TRBJ1-6; D perhaps matches TRBD1 (5 bases). CDR3 length: 13 residues. Germline CDR1 reads SGHTA; CDR2 reads FQGNSA. The V end was cut by 4 bases, the J end by 10 bases, with 11 bases between. The chain's CDR3 is CASSSGGASPLHF. CDR3 nucleotides: TGTGCCAGCAGCTCAGGTGGGGCATCACCCCTCCACTTT.

The chain combines TRBV4-2 with TRBJ2-7; D is possibly TRBD1 (6 bases). CDR3 length: 15 amino acids. Germline CDR1 LGHNA, CDR2 YNFKEQ. V was clipped by 3 bases and J by 3 bases, with 15 bases between them. The CDR3 spells CASSQATGQSYEQYF. CDR3 DNA: TGTGCCAGCAGCCAGGCCACCGGACAGAGCTACGAGCAGTACTTC.

The chain has TRBV21-1 and TRBJ2-7; the DNA was not compared with TRBD2, the D call given in the table. TRBV21-1 is tagged as a pseudogene. The CDR3 length is 14 residues. CDR3 sequence reads: CASSETSGRYEQYF. In DNA, the CDR3 is TGTGCCAGCAGCGAGACTAGCGGGCGCTACGAGCAGTACTTC.

The V and J genes are TRBV11-2 and TRBJ2-1; 7 bases map to TRBD2. The ends lost 3 bases at V and 4 bases at J; junction bases unmatched: 6. This CDR3 contains 15 residues. Per the germline V gene, CDR1 is SGHAT and CDR2 is FQNNGV. The CDR3 loop is CASSFMGLQYNEQFF. The CDR3 bases are TGTGCCAGCAGCTTTATGGGACTACAATACAATGAGCAGTTCTTC. Filled out from reference TRBV11-2 and TRBJ2-1, the complete variable domain reads EAGVAQSPRYKIIEKRQSVAFWCNPISGHATLYWYQQILGQGPKLLIQFQNNGVVDDSQLPKDRFSAERLKGVDSTLKIQPAKLEDSAVYLCASSFMGLQYNEQFFGPGTRLTVL.

The rearrangement uses TRBV5-1 and TRBJ2-3, with D hard to call. The CDR3 covers 15 residues. Germline V gives CDR1 SGHRS, CDR2 YFSETQ. The V end was cut by 1 base, the J end by 0 bases, with 9 bases between. The CDR3 sequence is CASSLSVLSTDTQYF. Written as DNA, the CDR3 is TGCGCCAGCAGCTTGAGTGTACTCAGCACAGATACGCAGTATTTT. The complete variable domain, with remaining parts taken from reference TRBV5-1 and TRBJ2-3, reads KAGVTQTPRYLIKTRGQQVTLSCSPISGHRSVSWYQQTPGQGLQFLFEYFSETQRNKGNFPGRFSGRQFSNSRSEMNVSTLELGDSALYLCASSLSVLSTDTQYFGPGTRLTVL.

Regarding this clone: Germline and junction disagree at one end, which may indicate a read error. The chain combines TRBV7-9 with TRBJ1-5, with TRBD1 matching over 9 bases. The CDR3 totals 14 residues. Per germline, CDR1 SEHNR and CDR2 FQNEAQ (reference sequence). CDR3 amino acids: CSSSLGTGNQPQHF. The CDR3 DNA reads as TGTTCCAGCAGCCTCGGGACAGGGAATCAGCCCCAGCATTTT.

The V call is TRBV7-8, the J call TRBJ2-2; no clear D gene. Between the trimmed V and J ends, which lost 5 bases and 9 bases, there was a span of 7 bases. The CDR3 extends over 11 amino acids. CDR1 SGHVS and CDR2 FQNEAQ come from the germline V gene. The CDR3 reads CASSLSRELFF. The CDR3 region has the DNA TGTGCCAGCAGCCTCTCTCGGGAGCTGTTTTTT.

V usage is TRBV11-1 and J usage is TRBJ2-1; D perhaps matches TRBD2 (5 bases). Germline CDR1 and CDR2: SGHAT and FQDESV (reference sequence). This CDR3 comprises 15 residues. Trimming shortened V by 5 bases and J by 9 bases, and 20 bases separated the two germline ends. CDR3 protein: CASSPFGLQALEQFF. For the CDR3, the DNA is TGTGCCAGCAGCCCCTTCGGACTGCAAGCCCTTGAGCAGTTCTTC.